The sequence of this T cell receptor (beta chain) was determined in a study of CD8+ T cells in alopecia areata. The sequencing template was cDNA reverse transcribed from extracted RNA. The method was immunoSEQ multiplex PCR; TCRdb's version includes in-frame clones alone and lacks a portion of them. The sample comprises about 200,000 clones, around 56% of which are singletons, and approximately 3.3% rests with the top ten. Specified treatment: oral pan-JAK inhibitor, 5-10 mg twice daily. This clone was counted between two and nine times. The germline gives CDR1 SQVTM, CDR2 ANQGSEA. The J segment lost 6 bases and the V segment lost 3 bases, leaving 11 bases of the junction unmatched. The CDR3 consists of 15 residues.

Sequencing used CD4+ T cells sorted from blood, obtained at week 4, from a patient treated with tofacitinib. The rearrangement uses TRBV29-1 and TRBJ2-1; TRBD2 matches at 7 bases. The sequence was collected from a human donor with alopecia areata. The CDR3 reads CSVDFGEGMSNEQFF. CDR3 bases: TGCAGCGTTGACTTCGGGGAGGGGATGAGCAATGAGCAGTTCTTC.